Listed here are 24 T cell receptor beta chains from one sample, sequenced in a study of T cells in localized non-small cell lung cancer. Repertoires were generated with immunoSEQ multiplex PCR, while TCRdb's copy carries only in-frame clones and drops some. The data show tens of thousands of clones, about four fifths seen once. The specimen comprised peripheral blood, sampled before any cancer treatment. All receptors come from a female donor of 60 years or more with stage II squamous cell lung carcinoma.

The rearrangement links TRBV6-1 to TRBJ1-5; 7 bases are a match to TRBD1. The CDR3 consists of 15 residues. Trimming removed 4 bases from V and 1 base from J; junction bases left unmatched: 4. CDR1 MNHNS and CDR2 SASEGT come from the germline V gene. CDR3 loop: CASSGRGVSNQPQHF. The CDR3, as DNA: TGTGCCAGCAGTGGCAGGGGGGTCAGCAATCAGCCCCAGCATTTT.

The chain uses TRBV30 and TRBJ1-2; D is uncertain. This CDR3 is built from 14 residues. Germline assignment: CDR1 GTSNPN and CDR2 SVGIG (reference sequence). Trimming stripped 1 base from V and 4 bases from J, with 13 bases between. The CDR3 DNA reads as TGTGCCTGGAGTGAGGAAGGGTGGTCCTATGGCTACACCTTC. Translated, it gives CAWSEEGWSYGYTF. The full variable domain, its missing parts supplied by reference TRBV30 and TRBJ1-2, is SQTIHQWPATLVQPVGSPLSLECTVEGTSNPNLYWYRQAAGRGLQLLFYSVGIGQISSEVPQNLSASRPQDRQFILSSKKLLLSDSGFYLCAWSEEGWSYGYTFGSGTRLTVV.

This clone was observed at least ten times. The rearrangement links TRBV14 to TRBJ1-1; TRBD1 matches 9 bases. V shed 6 bases and J 0 bases; nucleotides not matched to a gene: 5. The V gene's germline CDR1 is SGHDN and CDR2 FVKESK. The CDR3 loop spans 15 amino acids. This chain's CDR3 is CASRVGQGMNTEAFF. CDR3 sequence (DNA): TGTGCCAGCAGGGTCGGACAGGGGATGAACACTGAAGCTTTCTTT.

V and J are TRBV19 and TRBJ2-7, with TRBD1 identical over 8 bases. The junction had 7 bases not matched to a gene; V was cut back by 5 bases and J by 1 base. Germline V gives CDR1 LNHDA, CDR2 SQIVND (reference sequence). This CDR3 spans 15 amino acids. The CDR3, as DNA: TGTGCCAGTAGTGTAGCCGGGACAGGATCCTACGAGCAGTACTTC. This codes for CASSVAGTGSYEQYF.

V usage is TRBV19 and J usage is TRBJ1-2; 7 bases line up with TRBD1. V was clipped by 1 base and J by 0 bases; unmatched bases: 5. Germline V gene sequence: CDR1 LNHDA, CDR2 SQIVND (reference sequence). This CDR3 spans 16 amino acids. CDR3 nucleotides: TGTGCCAGTAGTATAGTAGGGACAGCTTCTAACTATGGCTACACCTTC. Residues: CASSIVGTASNYGYTF.

The chain links TRBV5-1 to TRBJ2-7; TRBD1 or TRBD2 may be the D gene (6 bases each). With 4 bases removed from V and 0 bases from J, the gap between germline ends came to 14 bases. The CDR3 is made up of 15 amino acids. Germline-derived CDR1 and CDR2 are SGHRS and YFSETQ. CDR3 loop: CASSPRGRSSYEQYF. For the CDR3, the DNA is TGCGCCAGCAGCCCCCGGGGGCGGAGCTCCTACGAGCAGTACTTC.

The rearrangement links TRBV4-1 to TRBJ1-2; D is uncertain. V was cut by 1 base and J by 1 base, with 7 bases left in between. CDR1 is MGHRA, CDR2 YSYEKL, per germline. The CDR3 is made up of 14 amino acids. CDR3 sequence reads: CASSQAGFNYGYTF. CDR3 nucleotide sequence: TGCGCCAGCAGCCAAGCCGGATTTAACTATGGCTACACCTTC.

V is TRBV20-1 and J is TRBJ1-2; D not certain. V shed 8 bases and J shed 3 bases, with 7 bases lying between them. Looked up from germline, CDR1 is DFQATT and CDR2 is SNEGSKA (reference sequence). There are 10 residues in the CDR3. Here the CDR3 DNA reads TGCAGTTCCTTTCACTATGGCTACACCTTC. This translates into CSSFHYGYTF.

This chain uses TRBV30 with TRBJ1-2; 8 nucleotides align to TRBD1. The CDR3 sequence is 17 residues long. Trimming took 2 bases from V and 4 from J; bases not matched to a gene: 15. Germline V gene lookup returns CDR1 GTSNPN and CDR2 SVGIG (reference sequence). The CDR3 DNA reads TGTGCCTGGAGTACTCCCCACGGACAGGGAGAAACCTATGGCTACACCTTC. It codes for CAWSTPHGQGETYGYTF. Together with reference TRBV30 and TRBJ1-2, the CDR3 gives the full variable domain: SQTIHQWPATLVQPVGSPLSLECTVEGTSNPNLYWYRQAAGRGLQLLFYSVGIGQISSEVPQNLSASRPQDRQFILSSKKLLLSDSGFYLCAWSTPHGQGETYGYTFGSGTRLTVV.

The chain links TRBV7-2 to TRBJ1-5; D possibly corresponds to TRBD1 (5 bases). CDR3 size: 13 residues. Trimming stripped 1 base from V and 6 bases from J, with 7 bases between. Germline lookup yields CDR1 SGHTA and CDR2 FQGNSA. The CDR3: CASSLEGVQPQHF. CDR3 nucleotide sequence: TGTGCCAGCAGCTTAGAAGGGGTTCAGCCCCAGCATTTT.

This clone was seen more than once but under ten times. The chain joins TRBV4-3 to TRBJ1-1; D possibly corresponds to TRBD1 (5 bases). Trimming shortened V by 4 bases and J by 1 base, and 16 bases separated the two germline ends. Germline-derived CDR1 and CDR2 are LGHNA and YSLEER. The CDR3 is made up of 16 amino acids. The CDR3 nucleotides are TGCGCCAGCAGCCGAAACCCAGGGTCCAGGAACACTGAAGCTTTCTTT. It codes for CASSRNPGSRNTEAFF.

The gene calls are TRBV19 and TRBJ1-1, with 7 positions matching TRBD1. Germline CDR1 and CDR2: LNHDA and SQIVND (reference sequence). The CDR3 has 16 residues. Trimming removed 6 bases from V and 2 bases from J; junction bases left unmatched: 12. The CDR3 DNA is TGTGCCAGTAGGGCCCAGGGGGGACAGTCCAACACTGAAGCTTTCTTT. It specifies CASRAQGGQSNTEAFF.

The chain links TRBV7-9 to TRBJ1-2; no reliable D call. Per germline, CDR1 SEHNR and CDR2 FQNEAQ (reference sequence). The length of the CDR3 is 15 residues. V was clipped by 5 bases and J by 0 bases, with 13 bases between them. Here the CDR3 reads CASSPSEDPNYGYTF. CDR3 nucleotides: TGTGCCAGCAGCCCCTCAGAAGACCCTAACTATGGCTACACCTTC.

The chain is built from TRBV10-3 and TRBJ2-3; the match to TRBD2 covers 8 bases. The CDR3 extends over 18 amino acids. The J segment lost 8 bases and the V segment lost 3 bases, leaving 19 bases of the junction unmatched. Germline V gives CDR1 ENHRY, CDR2 SYGVKD. CDR3 nucleotides: TGTGCCATCAGTGATTTGGCCGGGACTAGTAATCCCCAGGGTACGCAGTATTTT. This gives the protein CAISDLAGTSNPQGTQYF.

The J gene is TRBJ1-6, the V gene TRBV7-2, with 7 bases lining up with TRBD1. V was clipped by 5 bases and J by 6 bases; unmatched bases: 7. From germline, CDR1 is SGHTA and CDR2 FQGNSA. The CDR3 sequence is 15 residues long. The CDR3 reads CASSLTGTANSPLHF. DNA of the CDR3: TGTGCCAGCAGCCTGACCGGGACAGCTAATTCACCCCTCCACTTT.

The chain carries TRBV14 and TRBJ1-2; TRBD1 matches at 11 bases. V was clipped by 4 bases and J by 0 bases; unmatched bases: 10. The length of the CDR3 is 18 residues. Germline assignment: CDR1 SGHDN and CDR2 FVKESK. CDR3 protein: CASSPPAGQGAANYGYTF. The CDR3 DNA sequence: TGTGCCAGCAGCCCCCCGGCAGGACAGGGGGCCGCTAACTATGGCTACACCTTC.

The gene calls are TRBV27 and TRBJ1-1, with 9 bases that match TRBD1. In germline, CDR1 is MNHEY, CDR2 SMNVEV (reference sequence). Germline trimming cut 3 bases from V and 11 bases from J; bases unmatched to any gene: 7. The CDR3 loop spans 13 amino acids. The CDR3 nucleotides read TGTGCCAGCAGTTTTGGGGACAGGGCAATGGCTTTCTTT. Its translation: CASSFGDRAMAFF.

The chain is built from TRBV5-4 and TRBJ1-1, with D perhaps TRBD1 (6 bases). V lost 3 bases, J lost 0 bases, and 15 bases lay in between. Per germline, CDR1 SGHNT and CDR2 YYREEE (reference sequence). This CDR3 is built from 16 residues. For the CDR3, the DNA is TGTGCCAGCAGCTCTACAGGGACGAGAATGAACACTGAAGCTTTCTTT. Translation: CASSSTGTRMNTEAFF.

V usage is TRBV15 and J usage is TRBJ2-7, with D unclear. V shed 1 base and J shed 7 bases, with 8 bases lying between them. CDR1 is LNHNV and CDR2 is YYDKDF in the germline V gene (reference sequence). The CDR3 covers 12 residues. CDR3 sequence (DNA): TGTGCCACCAGCAGAGCTTCTGGGGAGCAGTACTTC. Translating gives CATSRASGEQYF. The full variable domain, rest sourced from reference TRBV15 and TRBJ2-7, is DAMVIQNPRYQVTQFGKPVTLSCSQTLNHNVMYWYQQKSSQAPKLLFHYYDKDFNNEADTPDNFQSRRPNTSFCFLDIRSPGLGDTAMYLCATSRASGEQYFGPGTRLTVT.

The chain employs TRBV7-8 and TRBJ1-6; 7 bases line up with TRBD1. Trimming removed 1 base from V and 10 bases from J; junction bases left unmatched: 10. Germline lookup yields CDR1 SGHVS and CDR2 FQNEAQ. This CDR3 is 16 amino acids long. In DNA form, the CDR3 reads TGTGCCAGCAGCTTAGTGGGAGCAGGGGGTGGATCACCCCTCCACTTT. It encodes CASSLVGAGGGSPLHF.

In DNA form, the CDR3 reads TGTGCCAGCAGCCCATCCGGGACATACTCCTACGAGCAGTACTTC. This codes for CASSPSGTYSYEQYF. V is TRBV25-1 and J is TRBJ2-7; the D gene is possibly TRBD1 (6 bases). CDR3 length: 15 amino acids. V lost 6 bases and J 0 bases, leaving 15 bases between the germline ends. Germline V gives CDR1 MGHDK, CDR2 SYGVNS.

The gene calls are TRBV19 and TRBJ2-2, with 7 bases aligning to TRBD2. The CDR3 extends over 14 amino acids. Germline loops: CDR1 LNHDA, CDR2 SQIVND (reference sequence). The J segment lost 4 bases and the V segment lost 3 bases, leaving 2 bases of the junction unmatched. This CDR3 is CASSMGTITGELFF. The CDR3, as DNA: TGTGCCAGTAGTATGGGGACTATCACCGGGGAGCTGTTTTTT.

This CDR3 is CASSPLGAGVTGELFF. In DNA form, the CDR3 reads TGCGCCAGCAGCCCACTTGGGGCAGGTGTAACCGGGGAGCTGTTTTTT. The V and J genes are TRBV5-1 and TRBJ2-2; weak D call: TRBD1 (5 bases). The CDR3 is 16 residues long. The V and J ends lost 4 bases and 5 bases respectively, with 18 bases between them. From germline, CDR1 is SGHRS and CDR2 YFSETQ.

The chain links TRBV6-5 to TRBJ1-3, with 9 bases matching TRBD1. V shed 6 bases, J shed 7 bases, and the junction held 10 bases outside the gene matches. The CDR3 loop spans 15 amino acids. Germline V gene sequence: CDR1 MNHEY, CDR2 SVGAGI. The CDR3 sequence: CASRFDTGGRNTIYF. For the CDR3, the DNA is TGTGCCAGCAGGTTCGATACAGGGGGCCGGAACACCATATATTTT.